Shown below are 31 T cell receptor beta chains from a single sample sequenced in a study of T cell clonotyping in hematopoietic cell transplantation. Generated by immunoSEQ multiplex PCR, the TCRdb table keeps only in-frame clones and is missing some. The profile shows approximately 20,000 clones, roughly 84% of them singletons. The sequenced sample was peripheral blood mononuclear cells. Every receptor here comes from a man between 60 and 70 years old in good health. Some clones in this sample may be carry-over from other donors' samples.

The chain employs TRBV4-1 and TRBJ1-1; D gene unclear. The CDR3 contains 12 residues. Per germline, CDR1 MGHRA and CDR2 YSYEKL. V lost 0 bases, J lost 7 bases, and 6 bases lay in between. The CDR3 sequence: CASSQDRNEAFF. DNA for the CDR3: TGCGCCAGCAGCCAAGACCGAAATGAAGCTTTCTTT.

The chain is built from TRBV5-1 and TRBJ2-1, with 8 bases identical to TRBD2. Per the germline V gene, CDR1 is SGHRS and CDR2 is YFSETQ. The V segment lost 0 bases and the J segment 8 bases; nucleotides outside the gene matches: 7. There are 15 residues in the CDR3. The CDR3 sequence is CASSLESGSYDEQFF. The DNA of the CDR3 is TGCGCCAGCAGCTTGGAAAGCGGGAGTTATGATGAGCAGTTCTTC.

This clone has a handful of counts. This rearrangement joins TRBV28 to TRBJ1-2; maybe TRBD1 (6 bases). CDR3 length: 15 amino acids. Per the germline V gene, CDR1 is MDHEN and CDR2 is SYDVKM. The V gene lost 3 bases and the J gene lost 2 bases, with 13 bases spanning the gap. CDR3 loop: CASSFLDRKNYGYTF. The CDR3 DNA reads as TGTGCCAGCAGTTTCTTAGACAGGAAGAACTATGGCTACACCTTC.

This rearrangement joins TRBV10-1 to TRBJ1-1; D is unresolved. V was shortened by 10 bases and J by 0 bases, with 12 bases between the two germline ends. The length of the CDR3 is 13 residues. The germline gives CDR1 WNHNN, CDR2 SYGVQD (reference sequence). The CDR3 bases are TGCGCCACGTCGGGAGATTTGAACACTGAAGCTTTCTTT. Translating gives CATSGDLNTEAFF.

This clone was detected once. This chain uses TRBV7-2 with TRBJ2-5, with 8 bases matching TRBD2. The CDR3 is made up of 15 amino acids. Per germline, CDR1 SGHTA and CDR2 FQGNSA. V gave up 0 bases and J gave up 2 bases; unmatched junction bases: 2. The CDR3 DNA reads TGTGCCAGCAGCTTAGCTAGCGGGGAGCAAGAGACCCAGTACTTC. Encoded protein: CASSLASGEQETQYF.

This clone came up once. This chain connects TRBV7-8 to TRBJ2-3, with 10 bases aligning to TRBD2. This CDR3 contains 18 residues. J gave up 0 bases and V 6 bases, and 12 bases lay outside the gene matches. Germline CDR1 is SGHVS and CDR2 is FQNEAQ. The DNA of the CDR3 is TGTGCCAGCAGTCGGCGGACTAGCGGATTTTCTAGCACAGATACGCAGTATTTT. Protein: CASSRRTSGFSSTDTQYF. Filled out from reference TRBV7-8 and TRBJ2-3, the complete variable domain reads GAGVSQSPRYKVAKRGQDVALRCDPISGHVSLFWYQQALGQGPEFLTYFQNEAQLDKSGLPSDRFFAERPEGSVSTLKIQRTQQEDSAVYLCASSRRTSGFSSTDTQYFGPGTRLTVL.

V usage is TRBV2 and J usage is TRBJ1-2; D not certain. This CDR3 spans 13 amino acids. V was trimmed by 6 bases and J by 0 bases, leaving 8 bases between them. CDR1 is SNHLY and CDR2 is FYNNEI in the germline V gene. Written as DNA, the CDR3 is TGTGCCAGCAGCTTAATTCCTAACTATGGCTACACCTTC. Its translation: CASSLIPNYGYTF.

CDR3 DNA sequence: TGTGCCAGCTCACCACTTACCTTCAATCGGCACGAAGGGGGCTACACCTTC. This translates into CASSPLTFNRHEGGYTF. The chain has TRBV18 and TRBJ1-2; the D is unclear. V was clipped by 1 base and J by 8 bases, with 23 bases between them. Germline lookup yields CDR1 KGHSH and CDR2 LQKENI. The CDR3 loop spans 17 amino acids.

The V call is TRBV11-1, the J call TRBJ2-5; 9 bases match TRBD1. The junction had 1 base not matched to a gene; V was cut back by 5 bases and J by 3 bases. The CDR3 is 13 residues long. CDR1 is SGHAT, CDR2 FQDESV, per germline (reference sequence). This CDR3 reads CASSRDREETQYF. The CDR3 nucleotides are TGTGCCAGCAGCAGGGACAGGGAAGAGACCCAGTACTTC.

The V gene is TRBV7-2, the J gene TRBJ1-6, with TRBD1 as a possible D gene (6 bases). The CDR3 is 15 residues long. The V end lost 1 base, the J end lost 7 bases, and 11 bases lay between the germline ends. CDR1 is SGHTA, CDR2 FQGNSA, per germline. The CDR3 protein is CASSLVSQGNSPLHF. CDR3 nucleotide sequence: TGTGCCAGCAGCTTAGTTTCGCAGGGGAATTCACCCCTCCACTTT.

In regard to this clone: Compared with germline, one end of the junction differs, possibly owing to a read error. The rearrangement links TRBV30 to TRBJ1-4; D unclear. This CDR3 region has 14 residues. Germline values: CDR1 GTSNPN, CDR2 SVGIG (reference sequence). This chain's CDR3 is CAWSNRLTSEKLFF. In DNA, the CDR3 is TGTGCCTGGAGTAACAGATTAACTAGTGAAAAACTGTTTTTT. Combining the CDR3 with reference TRBV30 and TRBJ1-4 gives the whole variable domain SQTIHQWPATLVQPVGSPLSLECTVEGTSNPNLYWYRQAAGRGLQLLFYSVGIGQISSEVPQNLSASRPQDRQFILSSKKLLLSDSGFYLCAWSNRLTSEKLFFGSGTQLSVL.

The V and J genes are TRBV4-3 and TRBJ2-5, with a weak D call TRBD1 (7 bases). V was clipped by 0 bases and J by 0 bases, with 20 bases between them. The germline V gene has CDR1 LGHNA and CDR2 YSLEER. This CDR3 spans 19 amino acids. The CDR3 DNA reads TGCGCCAGCAGCCAAGAGGGGGGAATCGGACAGGCCCACCAAGAGACCCAGTACTTC. This sequence encodes CASSQEGGIGQAHQETQYF.

The CDR3 protein is CASSPWDRGAGELFF. In DNA form, the CDR3 reads TGTGCCAGTAGTCCCTGGGACAGGGGAGCCGGGGAGCTGTTTTTT. The V gene is TRBV19, the J gene TRBJ2-2; 10 bases fit TRBD1. CDR1 and CDR2 from the germline V gene are LNHDA and SQIVND (reference sequence). This CDR3 has 15 amino acids. Germline trimming cut 5 bases from V and 6 bases from J; bases unmatched to any gene: 6.

The rearrangement joins TRBV15 to TRBJ1-1, with unresolved D. This CDR3 is 15 amino acids long. Trimming removed 4 bases from V and 3 bases from J, with 15 bases in between. Germline V CDR1 and CDR2: LNHNV, YYDKDF (reference sequence). CDR3 bases: TGTGCCACCAGCACCTCCACGGTGCAATACACTGAAGCTTTCTTT. Amino acids: CATSTSTVQYTEAFF.

V is TRBV19 and J is TRBJ2-7, with D possibly called TRBD1 or TRBD2 (5 bases each). Trimming stripped 6 bases from V and 6 bases from J, with 21 bases between. The CDR3 consists of 15 residues. Germline V CDR1 and CDR2: LNHDA, SQIVND (reference sequence). CDR3 sequence: CASSLTSGTLSEQYF. The CDR3 bases are TGTGCCAGTAGCCTCACCTCCGGGACCCTTAGCGAGCAGTACTTC.

The gene calls are TRBV5-8 and TRBJ2-6, with TRBD1 identical over 7 bases. J lost 2 bases, V lost 4 bases, and 6 bases had no gene match. Germline CDR1 and CDR2: SGHTS and YDEGEE. The CDR3 runs 16 residues. CDR3 sequence (DNA): TGTGCCAGCAGCCTCCACCAGGGGGCTGGGGCCAACGTCCTGACTTTC. Its translation: CASSLHQGAGANVLTF.

The chain carries TRBV28 and TRBJ1-1, with D possibly TRBD1 on 6 matching bases. The CDR3 has 15 amino acids. Per the germline V gene, CDR1 is MDHEN and CDR2 is SYDVKM. Trimming shortened V by 6 bases and J by 1 base, and 15 bases separated the two germline ends. The CDR3 nucleotides read TGTGCCAGCAGACTGGGGACACGGCGGAACACTGAAGCTTTCTTT. Translation: CASRLGTRRNTEAFF. Supplemented by reference TRBV28 and TRBJ1-1, the full variable domain reads DVKVTQSSRYLVKRTGEKVFLECVQDMDHENMFWYRQDPGLGLRLIYFSYDVKMKEKGDIPEGYSVSREKKERFSLILESASTNQTSMYLCASRLGTRRNTEAFFGQGTRLTVV.

The V gene is TRBV9, the J gene TRBJ2-3; weak D call: TRBD2 (5 bases). Trimming shortened V by 0 bases and J by 0 bases, and 8 bases separated the two germline ends. Germline assignment: CDR1 SGDLS and CDR2 YYNGEE. CDR3 length equals 15 residues. CDR3 sequence: CASSVAQRSTDTQYF. The DNA of the CDR3 is TGTGCCAGCAGCGTAGCTCAGCGGAGCACAGATACGCAGTATTTT.

The CDR3 nucleotides are TGTGCCAGCAGTTACTCGTCAGTTACTGAAGCTTTCTTT. It codes for CASSYSSVTEAFF. This chain connects TRBV6-5 to TRBJ1-1; D is undetermined. This CDR3 region has 13 residues. Trimming stripped 0 bases from V and 5 bases from J, with 7 bases between. Germline CDR1 MNHEY, CDR2 SVGAGI.

This clone was detected a few times. The chain is built from TRBV6-6 and TRBJ2-5; D might be TRBD1 or TRBD2, each matching 5 bases. This CDR3 region has 15 residues. Germline values: CDR1 MNHNY, CDR2 SVGAGI (reference sequence). V lost 0 bases to trimming and J lost 5 bases, with 13 bases between them. In DNA form, the CDR3 reads TGTGCCAGCAGTTACTCGAGGGGCGCCATGGAGACCCAGTACTTC. This sequence encodes CASSYSRGAMETQYF.

The gene calls are TRBV28 and TRBJ1-5; D is possibly TRBD1 (6 bases). Germline loops: CDR1 MDHEN, CDR2 SYDVKM. This CDR3 region has 15 residues. Trimming stripped 3 bases from V and 9 bases from J, with 18 bases between. The CDR3 sequence is CASSLGGTPRPPQHF. CDR3 bases: TGTGCCAGCAGTTTGGGGGGGACACCTCGTCCGCCCCAGCATTTT.

The chain combines TRBV5-1 with TRBJ1-2; D is undetermined. V gave up 0 bases and J gave up 3 bases, with 9 bases separating them. The CDR3 spans 14 residues. CDR1 is SGHRS and CDR2 is YFSETQ in the germline V gene. In DNA, the CDR3 is TGCGCCAGCAGCTTGGGGTGGGAGGACTATGGCTACACCTTC. This translates into CASSLGWEDYGYTF. Filled out from reference TRBV5-1 and TRBJ1-2, the complete variable domain reads KAGVTQTPRYLIKTRGQQVTLSCSPISGHRSVSWYQQTPGQGLQFLFEYFSETQRNKGNFPGRFSGRQFSNSRSEMNVSTLELGDSALYLCASSLGWEDYGYTFGSGTRLTVV.

The chain links TRBV4-1 to TRBJ2-1, with D unclear. This CDR3 is 14 amino acids long. Germline V CDR1 and CDR2: MGHRA, YSYEKL. V lost 2 bases, J lost 8 bases, and 13 bases lay in between. CDR3 sequence reads: CASSQFQVKHEQFF. The CDR3 nucleotides read TGCGCCAGCAGCCAATTTCAGGTTAAGCATGAGCAGTTCTTC.

V usage is TRBV7-3 and J usage is TRBJ2-2; D remains ambiguous. This CDR3 region has 13 residues. Germline V gene sequence: CDR1 SGHTA, CDR2 FQGTGA. V was pared by 2 bases and J by 11 bases, with 12 bases between. The CDR3 nucleotides are TGTGCCAGCAGCTTAGCCGATCCCGCCGAGCTGTTTTTT. The encoded protein is CASSLADPAELFF.

The chain employs TRBV6-5 and TRBJ1-1; 9 bases are a match to TRBD1. Per germline, CDR1 MNHEY and CDR2 SVGAGI. This CDR3 is 13 amino acids long. V shed 5 bases, J shed 7 bases, and the junction held 5 bases outside the gene matches. The chain's CDR3 is CASSRNRGHEAFF. CDR3 nucleotides: TGTGCCAGCAGTCGAAACAGGGGGCATGAAGCTTTCTTT.

The chain links TRBV30 to TRBJ1-2; 8 nucleotides align to TRBD1. Germline V CDR1 and CDR2: GTSNPN, SVGIG (reference sequence). This CDR3 has 13 amino acids. V was clipped by 4 bases and J by 11 bases; unmatched bases: 12. The CDR3 DNA reads TGTGCCTGGACCCCGGACAGGGCCATGGGGTACACCTTC. Amino acid sequence: CAWTPDRAMGYTF.

In DNA form, the CDR3 reads TGCGCCAGCAGCCAAGATCAGGTCTTTCCTTACGAGCAGTACTTC. Amino acid sequence: CASSQDQVFPYEQYF. This rearrangement joins TRBV4-3 to TRBJ2-7; no definite D call. Germline CDR1 is LGHNA and CDR2 is YSLEER. The V end lost 0 bases, the J end lost 4 bases, and 13 bases lay between the germline ends. This CDR3 comprises 15 residues.

V is TRBV6-5 and J is TRBJ2-7; 8 bases map to TRBD1. The germline V gene has CDR1 MNHEY and CDR2 SVGAGI. The CDR3 is 14 amino acids. The J segment lost 7 bases and the V segment lost 6 bases, leaving 11 bases of the junction unmatched. CDR3 region: CASSLRGPLAEQYF. The CDR3 nucleotides read TGTGCCAGCAGCCTCAGGGGGCCCCTCGCTGAGCAGTACTTC.

This clone was detected a few times. The V gene is TRBV5-4, the J gene TRBJ2-3; TRBD1 matches 7 bases. The CDR3 length is 14 residues. J was trimmed by 2 bases and V by 4 bases; bases with no gene match: 4. Per germline, CDR1 SGHNT and CDR2 YYREEE (reference sequence). Here the CDR3 DNA reads TGTGCCAGCAGCACGGGACAGTCCACAGATACGCAGTATTTT. Protein sequence: CASSTGQSTDTQYF.

The V call is TRBV30, the J call TRBJ1-1, with D possibly TRBD1 on 5 matching bases. Germline V gives CDR1 GTSNPN, CDR2 SVGIG (reference sequence). Trimming shortened V by 0 bases and J by 5 bases, and 10 bases separated the two germline ends. CDR3 length: 13 amino acids. In nucleotides, the CDR3 is TGTGCCTGGAGTGTAAGCGGACAAACTGAAGCTTTCTTT. Its protein is CAWSVSGQTEAFF.

The table lists this clone with a count of one. This chain uses TRBV2 with TRBJ1-1; D is unresolved. Germline V gives CDR1 SNHLY, CDR2 FYNNEI. The CDR3 contains 15 residues. Deletions cut 8 bases from V and 0 bases from J, with 16 bases between. The CDR3 region has the DNA TGTGCCAGCCTGTACCAAGGTTACATGAACACTGAAGCTTTCTTT. Translated: CASLYQGYMNTEAFF. The whole variable domain, remainder taken from reference TRBV2 and TRBJ1-1, is EPEVTQTPSHQVTQMGQEVILRCVPISNHLYFYWYRQILGQKVEFLVSFYNNEISEKSEIFDDQFSVERPDGSNFTLKIRSTKLEDSAMYFCASLYQGYMNTEAFFGQGTRLTVV.